This passage covers 9 T cell receptor beta chains from one sample sequenced in a study of blood T cell repertoires in COVID-19. Assay: immunoSEQ multiplex PCR; the TCRdb copy retains only in-frame clones and omits some. This table holds about 42,000 clones, approximately 86% found once. Sequenced material: peripheral blood. These receptors were collected from a man aged 45-60 years with active COVID-19.

CDR3 loop: CASSVGGQGNEKLFF. CDR3 nucleotide sequence: TGTGCCAGCAGCGTAGGGGGACAGGGTAATGAAAAACTGTTTTTT. This chain joins TRBV9 and TRBJ1-4, with 9 nucleotides matching TRBD1. Looked up from germline, CDR1 is SGDLS and CDR2 is YYNGEE. The V gene end was trimmed by 0 bases and the J gene end by 4 bases; junction bases not matched to a gene: 1. The CDR3 spans 15 residues.

The chain links TRBV5-1 to TRBJ1-3, with unresolved D. Germline V gene lookup returns CDR1 SGHRS and CDR2 YFSETQ. This CDR3 contains 13 residues. The germline V and J ends were trimmed by 1 base and 2 bases, with 4 bases remaining between them. CDR3 sequence (DNA): TGCGCCAGCAGCTTGCGTACTGGAAACACCATATATTTT. Its protein product is CASSLRTGNTIYF.

There are a few counts of this clone. The J gene is TRBJ2-3, the V gene TRBV6-4, with 10 bases that match TRBD2. This CDR3 has 13 amino acids. The V gene end was trimmed by 8 bases and the J gene end by 4 bases; junction bases not matched to a gene: 3. Per germline, CDR1 MRHNA and CDR2 SNTAGT. The CDR3 coding sequence is TGTGCCAGCTCAGCGGGGGGGCCAGATACGCAGTATTTT. Translation gives CASSAGGPDTQYF.

The V call is TRBV5-1, the J call TRBJ2-3, with 10 bases fitting TRBD2. Per the germline V gene, CDR1 is SGHRS and CDR2 is YFSETQ. V shed 0 bases, J shed 9 bases, and the junction held 4 bases outside the gene matches. The CDR3 loop spans 14 amino acids. CDR3 DNA: TGCGCCAGCAGCTTGGTCCTAGCGGGAGACACGCAGTATTTT. As protein: CASSLVLAGDTQYF.

This clone was seen only once. V and J are TRBV5-1 and TRBJ2-1; D possibly corresponds to TRBD1 (6 bases). The CDR3 has 13 residues. V lost 7 bases, J lost 7 bases, and 15 bases lay in between. Germline assignment: CDR1 SGHRS and CDR2 YFSETQ. CDR3 DNA sequence: TGCGCCAGCGGTTGGGGGCTCGTTAATGAGCAGTTCTTC. It encodes CASGWGLVNEQFF.

This clone was seen a single time. The V gene is TRBV13, the J gene TRBJ2-1, with 8 nucleotides matching TRBD1. This CDR3 contains 14 residues. V shed 5 bases, J shed 4 bases, and the junction held 4 bases outside the gene matches. Germline V gene sequence: CDR1 PRHDT, CDR2 FYEKMQ (reference sequence). DNA for the CDR3: TGTGCCAGCAGCCGGGGACAGGCTTACAATGAGCAGTTCTTC. This sequence encodes CASSRGQAYNEQFF.

The rearrangement links TRBV7-8 to TRBJ2-1; TRBD2 agrees at 12 bases. The CDR3 extends over 16 amino acids. With 6 bases clipped from V and 4 bases from J, the junction kept 7 bases outside the gene matches. Per germline, CDR1 SGHVS and CDR2 FQNEAQ. The CDR3 protein is CASSSQTSGRYNEQFF. The CDR3 nucleotides are TGTGCCAGCAGTTCACAGACTAGCGGGAGATACAATGAGCAGTTCTTC.

The chain is built from TRBV7-9 and TRBJ2-7; D may be TRBD2 (6 bases). The CDR3 consists of 14 residues. From germline, CDR1 is SEHNR and CDR2 FQNEAQ (reference sequence). Trimming cost V 3 bases and J 0 bases, with 9 bases left between them. CDR3 sequence (DNA): TGTGCCAGCAGCTTTGGGGGGAGCTCCTACGAGCAGTACTTC. Its translation: CASSFGGSSYEQYF.

The chain carries TRBV11-3 and TRBJ1-1; no reliable D call. Trimming left V 1 base short and J 1 base short, with 10 bases between. The germline CDR1 and CDR2 sequences are SGHNT and YENEEA. The CDR3 runs to 15 residues. The DNA of the CDR3 is TGTGCCAGCAGCTTAGGGCAGACAAAGAACACTGAAGCTTTCTTT. Translated: CASSLGQTKNTEAFF.